These 24 T cell receptor beta chains were sequenced from one sample in a study of CXCR3-negative and CXCR3-positive naive CD8 T cells. The libraries of TRB cDNA were prepared using 5' RACE with UMI labels. Reprocessing the 5' RACE reads, TCRdb reports a single entry for every CDR3 protein and omits DNA. The listing records fewer than 95,000 distinct CDR3 sequences. Material: naive CXCR3- CD8+ T cells from blood. Specified subset: CD45RO-CCR7+CD27+CD95- naive CD8+ T cells lacking CXCR3 (TNR3-). These TCRs come from a human donor in good health. Some clones in this sample may be carry-over from other donors' samples.

The chain couples TRBV29-1 to TRBJ1-4; without DNA, the TCRdb call of TRBD1 cannot be checked. The germline gives CDR1 SQVTM, CDR2 ANQGSEA. The CDR3 consists of 15 residues. The CDR3 protein is CSVDGTGMGDGKLFF. Together with reference TRBV29-1 and TRBJ1-4, the CDR3 gives the full variable domain: SAVISQKPSRDICQRGTSLTIQCQVDSQVTMMFWYRQQPGQSLTLIATANQGSEATYESGFVIDKFPISRPNLTFSTLTVSNMSPEDSSIYLCSVDGTGMGDGKLFFGSGTQLSVL.

The rearrangement joins TRBV29-1 to TRBJ2-3. The CDR3 length is 11 residues. Germline assignment: CDR1 SQVTM and CDR2 ANQGSEA. The CDR3: CSVQGTDTQYF.

The genes are TRBV15 and TRBJ2-1; TCRdb's D call, TRBD2, is unchecked because there is no DNA. The CDR3 is 16 amino acids. Looked up from germline, CDR1 is LNHNV and CDR2 is YYDKDF (reference sequence). The chain's CDR3 is CATSKGGTPRSGEQFF.

The V gene is TRBV3-1, the J gene TRBJ1-5; lacking DNA, the TRBD1 call made by TCRdb goes unchecked. The CDR3 consists of 14 residues. CDR1 and CDR2 from the germline V gene are LGHDT and YNNKEL (reference sequence). CDR3 sequence reads: CASSLDSSEQPQHF.

V gene TRBV13 combines with J gene TRBJ1-5; TCRdb gives TRBD1 as the D gene, but with no DNA this cannot be confirmed. The germline CDR1 and CDR2 sequences are PRHDT and FYEKMQ (reference sequence). The CDR3 length is 15 residues. The CDR3 is CASSPGRGSNRPQHF.

V and J are TRBV20-1 and TRBJ1-1; TCRdb proposes TRBD1, but this gene call is untestable without DNA. Looked up from germline, CDR1 is DFQATT and CDR2 is SNEGSKA (reference sequence). CDR3 length: 13 residues. CDR3 region: CSIRPGVNTEAFF.

The CDR3 spells CSVDRDGEAFF. The rearrangement uses TRBV29-1 and TRBJ1-1; the TCRdb D gene call, TRBD1, has no DNA to confirm it. Germline CDR1 SQVTM, CDR2 ANQGSEA. This CDR3 is built from 11 residues.

This chain uses TRBV15 with TRBJ2-2; lacking DNA, the TRBD1 call made by TCRdb goes unchecked. Germline CDR1 and CDR2: LNHNV and YYDKDF (reference sequence). This CDR3 has 15 residues. The CDR3 is CATSKDRGQTGELFF.

The chain couples TRBV29-1 to TRBJ2-7; lacking DNA, the TRBD2 call made by TCRdb goes unchecked. The CDR3 runs 13 residues. Per germline, CDR1 SQVTM and CDR2 ANQGSEA. CDR3 in amino acids: CSVTTSAYYEQYF.

The V gene is TRBV7-2, the J gene TRBJ2-7; TCRdb indicates TRBD2, and absent DNA this call remains unverified. In germline, CDR1 is SGHTA, CDR2 FQGNSA. This CDR3 is built from 12 residues. The CDR3: CASSFGAGELSF.

The chain couples TRBV19 to TRBJ1-2; with no DNA, the TCRdb D assignment of TRBD1 cannot be verified. This CDR3 has 15 amino acids. Germline V gives CDR1 LNHDA, CDR2 SQIVND (reference sequence). The chain's CDR3 is CASTYGTGETYGYTF.

This chain links TRBV10-3 with TRBJ2-7; TCRdb gives TRBD1 as the D gene, but with no DNA this cannot be confirmed. The CDR3 length is 14 residues. Germline V CDR1 and CDR2: ENHRY, SYGVKD. The CDR3 spells CAISDRQGEHEQYF.

The genes are TRBV12-3 or TRBV12-4 and TRBJ2-7; with no DNA, the TCRdb D assignment of TRBD2 cannot be verified. The CDR3 totals 12 residues. CDR3 loop: CASSRAGFEQYF.

The rearrangement links TRBV20-1 to TRBJ2-1; TCRdb picks TRBD2, but there is no DNA to check that call. The CDR3 extends over 15 amino acids. Germline V CDR1 and CDR2: DFQATT, SNEGSKA (reference sequence). Here the CDR3 reads CSARDRTSSYNEQFF.

This sequence joins TRBV10-1 and TRBJ2-1; the TRBD2 assignment by TCRdb is unverifiable without DNA. The CDR3 is made up of 15 amino acids. Germline V gives CDR1 WNHNN, CDR2 SYGVQD (reference sequence). The CDR3 here is CASSEGASGWDEQFF.

The V gene is TRBV7-3, the J gene TRBJ2-1; there is no DNA to check the TCRdb D call of TRBD1. CDR1 SGHTA and CDR2 FQGTGA come from the germline V gene. This CDR3 is built from 16 residues. The CDR3 protein is CASSLSVGGSYNEQFF.

The CDR3 here is CASSIRDIYEQYF. The rearrangement joins TRBV28 to TRBJ2-7; with no DNA, the TCRdb D assignment of TRBD1 cannot be verified. The CDR3 has 13 residues. The germline V gene has CDR1 MDHEN and CDR2 SYDVKM.

The gene calls are TRBV7-2 and TRBJ1-2; TCRdb's D call, TRBD1, is unchecked because there is no DNA. Germline loops: CDR1 SGHTA, CDR2 FQGNSA. The CDR3 length is 15 residues. CDR3 residues: CASSPRQGVYYGYTF.

V is TRBV14 and J is TRBJ2-2. Germline lookup yields CDR1 SGHDN and CDR2 FVKESK. There are 15 residues in the CDR3. The CDR3 loop reads CASSQVLRGAGELFF.

The chain links TRBV5-4 to TRBJ2-3; without DNA, the TCRdb call of TRBD2 cannot be checked. The V gene's germline CDR1 is SGHNT and CDR2 YYREEE (reference sequence). The CDR3 consists of 16 residues. CDR3 sequence reads: CASSPAGGVGTDTQYF.

The CDR3 is CASSFPSLSEDRELFF. The rearrangement uses TRBV28 and TRBJ2-2; the D call from TCRdb, TRBD2, cannot be confirmed without DNA. Germline V CDR1 and CDR2: MDHEN, SYDVKM. This CDR3 comprises 16 residues.

The chain has TRBV29-1 and TRBJ1-2; the D gene TCRdb calls, TRBD1, cannot be checked with no DNA. The CDR3 has 14 amino acids. Germline CDR1 reads SQVTM; CDR2 reads ANQGSEA. CDR3 sequence: CSVEEGQKKYGYTF.

The J gene is TRBJ2-2, the V gene TRBV19. Germline V gene lookup returns CDR1 LNHDA and CDR2 SQIVND (reference sequence). The CDR3 is 16 amino acids. The CDR3 is CASVGYYRQNTGELFF.

This rearrangement joins TRBV6-5 to TRBJ1-4. There are 16 residues in the CDR3. Germline V gene sequence: CDR1 MNHEY, CDR2 SVGAGI. CDR3 amino acids: CASSYVRVATNEKLFF.